This T cell receptor beta chain was documented in a study of Tregs in tolerant kidney transplant recipients. Thawed PBMCs were FACS-sorted into unstimulated CD4+CD25+CD127- regulatory T cells, CD4+CD25- non-regulatory cells, CD4 and CD8 cells. The CDR3 sequence is 16 residues long. Germline V gives CDR1 KGHSH, CDR2 LQKENI. V lost 4 bases and J lost 5, with 17 bases in between. Whole-study results and caveats: Tolerant patients' donor-specific Tregs expanded beyond overall Tregs, suggesting antigen-driven growth. For some patients, primers changed over time, blocking nucleotide-level comparison.

As regards this clone: Its specificity is unknown.

TCRdb keeps only in-frame clones here, not all; method: immunoSEQ multiplex PCR. The data show tens of thousands of clones, with approximately 91% seen just once and approximately 0.4% held by the top ten. The TCR sequence derives from a human donor who received a combined kidney and bone marrow transplant. The sequencing here drew on CD4+ T cells from blood, taken before the transplant. The chain employs TRBV18 and TRBJ1-4; D might be TRBD1 (5 bases). The CDR3 region has the DNA TGTGCCAGCTCACTATTCGGATCTGGGGCGAATGAAAAACTGTTTTTT. Its translation: CASSLFGSGANEKLFF.